This entry concerns a single T cell receptor beta chain. Its specificity is not known. These data belong to a study of T cells in localized non-small cell lung cancer. V was clipped by 2 bases and J by 3 bases; unmatched bases: 6. CDR1 SNHLY and CDR2 FYNNEI come from the germline V gene. The CDR3 loop spans 15 amino acids. Only in-frame clones appear in the TCRdb table, and some are missing; sequencing was by immunoSEQ multiplex PCR. The sample contains roughly 48,000 clones, around three quarters of which appear only once. Study-level points and caveats: Sequencing, confined to only one tumor region, leaves heterogeneity possible. Median detection of top 100 tumor clones in adjacent lung was around 60 clones.

J is TRBJ2-5 and V is TRBV2; 7 bases are shared with TRBD1. The sequences come from peripheral blood, collected before any cancer treatment. The clonotype comes from a man aged 40-75 years with stage I squamous cell lung carcinoma. The CDR3 loop reads CASSERAGGKETQYF. CDR3 nucleotide sequence: TGTGCCAGCAGTGAAAGGGCAGGGGGTAAAGAGACCCAGTACTTC.